Presented here are 21 T cell receptor beta chains from one specimen sequenced in a study of blood T cell repertoires in COVID-19. Some clones are missing from TCRdb's copy, which holds only in-frame ones; the method was immunoSEQ multiplex PCR. The repertoire holds 350,000 to 550,000 clones, with approximately 90% as singletons. Sequences were obtained from peripheral blood. The receptor source for this set is a woman aged 30 to 39 with acute or convalescent COVID-19.

The rearrangement links TRBV5-8 to TRBJ2-7, with D possibly TRBD1 on 5 matching bases. From germline, CDR1 is SGHTS and CDR2 YDEGEE. Deletions cut 4 bases from V and 4 bases from J, with 18 bases between. The CDR3 is 15 residues long. The CDR3 is CASSPLGIGVYEQYF. The CDR3 region has the DNA TGTGCCAGCAGCCCGTTAGGGATAGGGGTTTACGAGCAGTACTTC.

The chain carries TRBV5-1 and TRBJ2-2; 8 bases are shared with TRBD2. The CDR3 is 15 amino acids. Germline trimming cut 2 bases from V and 4 bases from J; bases unmatched to any gene: 4. CDR1 is SGHRS and CDR2 is YFSETQ in the germline V gene. The CDR3 region is CASSLGTSSTGELFF. The CDR3 region has the DNA TGCGCCAGCAGCTTAGGGACTAGTTCCACCGGGGAGCTGTTTTTT. The full variable domain, completed using reference TRBV5-1 and TRBJ2-2, is KAGVTQTPRYLIKTRGQQVTLSCSPISGHRSVSWYQQTPGQGLQFLFEYFSETQRNKGNFPGRFSGRQFSNSRSEMNVSTLELGDSALYLCASSLGTSSTGELFFGEGSRLTVL.

The rearrangement joins TRBV4-2 to TRBJ2-2; D possibly corresponds to TRBD2 (6 bases). The length of the CDR3 is 16 residues. The V end was cut by 0 bases, the J end by 6 bases, with 14 bases between. CDR1 LGHNA and CDR2 YNFKEQ come from the germline V gene. CDR3 sequence (DNA): TGTGCCAGCAGCCAAGATACGGACTATCAACCCGGGGAGCTGTTTTTT. It is translated as CASSQDTDYQPGELFF.

V usage is TRBV27 and J usage is TRBJ2-5, with 7 bases identical to TRBD1. Germline V CDR1 and CDR2: MNHEY, SMNVEV (reference sequence). The junction had 11 bases not matched to a gene; V was cut back by 6 bases and J by 7 bases. The CDR3 contains 14 residues. The CDR3 here is CASSRTGVSGTQYF. The CDR3 DNA reads TGTGCCAGCAGCCGAACAGGGGTCTCCGGGACCCAGTACTTC.

J is TRBJ2-3 and V is TRBV30; TRBD2 matches at 8 bases. There are 15 residues in the CDR3. Unmatched junction bases numbered 7, after V lost 2 bases and J lost 3 bases. CDR1 is GTSNPN and CDR2 is SVGIG in the germline V gene (reference sequence). The CDR3 DNA reads as TGTGCCTGGAGTCATCTAGCGGGTGCAACAGATACGCAGTATTTT. It encodes CAWSHLAGATDTQYF. Full variable domain (remainder filled in from reference TRBV30 and TRBJ2-3): SQTIHQWPATLVQPVGSPLSLECTVEGTSNPNLYWYRQAAGRGLQLLFYSVGIGQISSEVPQNLSASRPQDRQFILSSKKLLLSDSGFYLCAWSHLAGATDTQYFGPGTRLTVL.

This chain joins TRBV30 and TRBJ1-2; D gene uncertain. CDR1 is GTSNPN, CDR2 SVGIG, per germline (reference sequence). The CDR3 sequence is 14 residues long. V was cut by 4 bases and J by 1 base, with 13 bases left in between. The CDR3, as DNA: TGTGCCTGGACCCAGGACTCGTTTAACTATGGCTACACCTTC. Amino acids: CAWTQDSFNYGYTF.

The chain combines TRBV5-1 with TRBJ1-1; possibly TRBD1 for D (6 bases). CDR3 size: 12 residues. CDR1 is SGHRS and CDR2 is YFSETQ in the germline V gene. V was clipped by 6 bases and J by 5 bases, with 11 bases between them. The chain's CDR3 is CASKNRATEAFF. In DNA form, the CDR3 reads TGCGCCAGCAAAAACAGGGCTACTGAAGCTTTCTTT.

The rearrangement links TRBV29-1 to TRBJ2-3, with 8 bases aligning to TRBD1. Germline V lookup: CDR1 SQVTM, CDR2 ANQGSEA. V lost 1 base, J lost 4 bases, and 10 bases stayed unmatched. The length of the CDR3 is 16 residues. The CDR3 nucleotides read TGCAGCGTTGAAGGCCCCCCGACAGGGGCGCCAGATACGCAGTATTTT. This gives the protein CSVEGPPTGAPDTQYF.

This sequence joins TRBV11-1 and TRBJ2-1, with 11 bases aligning to TRBD1. The germline V gene encodes CDR1 SGHAT and CDR2 FQDESV (reference sequence). The CDR3 is 14 amino acids. The ends lost 5 bases at V and 7 bases at J; junction bases unmatched: 4. CDR3 protein: CASSLRDRGNEQFF. The CDR3 nucleotides read TGTGCCAGCAGCCTCCGGGACAGGGGGAATGAGCAGTTCTTC.

This clone has just a few counts. The V and J genes are TRBV5-1 and TRBJ2-7; D gene ambiguous. V lost 2 bases and J lost 0, with 3 bases in between. This CDR3 contains 12 residues. Germline V lookup: CDR1 SGHRS, CDR2 YFSETQ. The CDR3 is CASSFFSYEQYF. The CDR3 bases are TGCGCCAGCAGCTTCTTCTCCTACGAGCAGTACTTC.

The chain links TRBV7-9 to TRBJ1-4; 7 bases are a match to TRBD1. The CDR3 consists of 16 residues. The V gene's germline CDR1 is SEHNR and CDR2 FQNEAQ (reference sequence). V gave up 5 bases and J gave up 7 bases; unmatched junction bases: 13. CDR3 coding DNA: TGTGCCAGCAGCGCTCGCACAGGGGTTAAGTCTGAAAAACTGTTTTTT. Protein: CASSARTGVKSEKLFF.

The V and J genes are TRBV28 and TRBJ1-1, with D unclear. V lost 7 bases and J 1 base, leaving 16 bases between the germline ends. The germline V gene has CDR1 MDHEN and CDR2 SYDVKM. The CDR3 is 15 residues long. In DNA form, the CDR3 reads TGTGCCAGCACAAATCCCGGGGAGGGGAACACTGAAGCTTTCTTT. Its translation is CASTNPGEGNTEAFF.

The chain links TRBV28 to TRBJ2-3; possible D gene TRBD1, 6 bases. Germline V gene data show CDR1 as MDHEN and CDR2 as SYDVKM. CDR3 length: 13 residues. The V end was cut by 8 bases, the J end by 2 bases, with 11 bases between. CDR3: CASGGQLTDTQYF. DNA of the CDR3: TGTGCCAGCGGAGGACAGCTCACAGATACGCAGTATTTT.

The chain combines TRBV5-1 with TRBJ2-2; TRBD2 matches 9 bases. The CDR3 consists of 19 residues. V lost 4 bases, J lost 5 bases, and 18 bases stayed unmatched. In germline, CDR1 is SGHRS, CDR2 YFSETQ. CDR3 sequence: CASSTSWVSGGPGTGELFF. In DNA, the CDR3 is TGCGCCAGCAGCACCTCCTGGGTTAGCGGGGGACCGGGGACCGGGGAGCTGTTTTTT.

The genes are TRBV5-3 and TRBJ2-7; 7 bases are a match to TRBD1. TRBV5-3 is flagged as an ORF with uncertain function. V dropped 3 bases and J dropped 2; count of bases not matched to a gene: 11. The CDR3 covers 16 residues. CDR3 residues: CARSCSRQGFTYEQYF. The CDR3 coding sequence is TGTGCCAGAAGCTGCTCCAGACAGGGCTTCACCTACGAGCAGTACTTC.

The gene calls are TRBV5-6 and TRBJ2-7; the D gene is possibly TRBD2 (6 bases). In germline, CDR1 is SGHDT, CDR2 YYEEEE. The length of the CDR3 is 15 residues. V was shortened by 4 bases and J by 5 bases, with 19 bases between the two germline ends. The CDR3 region has the DNA TGTGCCAGCAGCCCGGGACTCCCTAGTCTCGACGAGCAGTACTTC. Translating gives CASSPGLPSLDEQYF.

This clone was detected only once. CDR3 nucleotide sequence: TGTGCCAGCAGCAACCGCCGCGGGACGACCGAGCAGTACTTC. Translated: CASSNRRGTTEQYF. The gene calls are TRBV7-9 and TRBJ2-7, with TRBD2 as a possible D gene (6 bases). CDR1 is SEHNR and CDR2 is FQNEAQ in the germline V gene (reference sequence). The CDR3 has 14 amino acids. Trimming took 5 bases from V and 6 from J, leaving 17 bases between them.

For this clone: The same CDR3 arises from other DNA sequences in this sample as well. The V call is TRBV9, the J call TRBJ1-5; possible D gene TRBD1, 5 bases. Germline-derived CDR1 and CDR2 are SGDLS and YYNGEE. The CDR3 contains 14 residues. V was shortened by 2 bases and J by 2 bases, with 8 bases between the two germline ends. The CDR3 DNA follows: TGTGCCAGCAGCGTTGGGGGGGGCAATCAGCCCCAGCATTTT. Encoded protein: CASSVGGGNQPQHF. Complete variable domain (other parts from reference TRBV9 and TRBJ1-5): DSGVTQTPKHLITATGQRVTLRCSPRSGDLSVYWYQQSLDQGLQFLIQYYNGEERAKGNILERFSAQQFPDLHSELNLSSLELGDSALYFCASSVGGGNQPQHFGDGTRLSIL.

CDR3 in DNA: TGTGCCTGGAGTCCCCGAGGCTATTCACCCCTCCACTTT. As protein: CAWSPRGYSPLHF. This chain connects TRBV30 to TRBJ1-6, with no clear D. The length of the CDR3 is 13 residues. The V gene's germline CDR1 is GTSNPN and CDR2 SVGIG (reference sequence). Trimming took 2 bases from V and 8 from J, leaving 10 bases between them.

The chain combines TRBV5-1 with TRBJ2-5; D remains ambiguous. CDR3 length: 15 amino acids. Germline loops: CDR1 SGHRS, CDR2 YFSETQ. Trimming left V 0 bases short and J 0 bases short, with 9 bases between. The CDR3 region is CASSLGQAYQETQYF. CDR3 DNA: TGCGCCAGCAGCTTGGGACAAGCATACCAAGAGACCCAGTACTTC.

V and J are TRBV28 and TRBJ1-5; D unclear. V lost 3 bases and J 0 bases, leaving 9 bases between the germline ends. Germline V gene lookup returns CDR1 MDHEN and CDR2 SYDVKM. There are 15 residues in the CDR3. The CDR3 sequence is CASSLWQRSNQPQHF. CDR3 in DNA: TGTGCCAGCAGTTTGTGGCAACGTAGCAATCAGCCCCAGCATTTT.